This record concerns one TCR beta chain sequence. Its target is not known. PCR involved 60 Vbeta and 13 Jbeta primers. Measured with immunoSEQ multiplex PCR; TCRdb has only the in-frame clones, and not every one. In the table there are about 60,000 clones, approximately 80% of which are singletons. This specimen comes from a study of cytomegalovirus exposure and HLA in healthy donors. The study's findings and limits: The listing of roughly 160 TCR beta chains classed them as cytomegalovirus-associated. Later work showed greater clonal expansion in HLA-associated TCR beta chains than in equally common others. Sequencing depth roughly uniform across donors was assumed in presence/absence analyses.

CDR3 length equals 16 residues. The germline V gene has CDR1 LGHNA and CDR2 YNFKEQ. V was pared by 0 bases and J by 3 bases, with 15 bases between. Source material: PBMCs. The chain links TRBV4-2 to TRBJ2-7; D possibly corresponds to TRBD1 (6 bases). This receptor was taken from a woman in her forties in good health and CMV-seropositive. The CDR3 here is CASSQDAGQGYYEQYF. The CDR3 bases are TGTGCCAGCAGCCAAGATGCTGGGCAGGGGTACTACGAGCAGTACTTC.